This T cell receptor (beta chain) stems from a study of blood T cell repertoires in COVID-19. Study background: The origin of the acute and convalescent COVID-19 samples was the United States, Italy and Spain. PBMCs, B-cell-depleted T cells, or T cells provided the cDNA or gDNA that made up the material.

Generated by immunoSEQ multiplex PCR, the TCRdb table keeps only in-frame clones and is missing some. The sample carries more than 65,000 clones, over 70% recorded once. As concerns this clone: Other DNA sequences in the same sample also yield this CDR3.

From germline, CDR1 is SGHAT and CDR2 FQNNGV. This CDR3 spans 13 amino acids. Germline trimming cut 1 base from V and 4 bases from J; bases unmatched to any gene: 1. Sequencing was carried out using peripheral blood. The gene calls are TRBV11-2 and TRBJ2-7; 7 nucleotides line up with TRBD2. This receptor was identified in a woman between 65 and 79 years old with acute or convalescent COVID-19. CDR3 in DNA: TGTGCCAGCAGCTTAGGCGGGAGATACGAGCAGTACTTC. Translation gives CASSLGGRYEQYF.